The next 7 T cell receptor beta chains were all read from a single sample in a study of long-term antiretroviral therapy in people with HIV. With survey level as its setting, the immunoSEQ assay was v3.0. Sequenced by immunoSEQ multiplex PCR; TCRdb stores in-frame clones only, minus some. The data contain about 8,600 clones, roughly 78% of them singletons. The sequencing used unsorted PBMCs, collected 0.6 years before starting antiretroviral therapy. The receptor source for this set is a man aged 35 to 55 with HIV.

This chain links TRBV5-6 with TRBJ1-6; 8 nucleotides agree with TRBD1. Germline loops: CDR1 SGHDT, CDR2 YYEEEE. Unmatched junction bases numbered 8, after V lost 3 bases and J lost 6 bases. This CDR3 is built from 16 residues. Written as DNA, the CDR3 is TGTGCCAGCAGCTCTCCGGACAGGGTAAGTAATTCACCCCTCCACTTT. Translating it yields CASSSPDRVSNSPLHF.

The chain links TRBV4-1 to TRBJ2-2; no clear D. The germline V gene encodes CDR1 MGHRA and CDR2 YSYEKL. The CDR3 spans 15 residues. V lost 1 base to trimming and J lost 6 bases, with 12 bases between them. The DNA of the CDR3 is TGCGCCAGCAGCCAAGCCCACAACAGCGCCGGGGAGCTGTTTTTT. Its protein product is CASSQAHNSAGELFF.

The rearrangement uses TRBV18 and TRBJ2-7, with TRBD2 as a possible D gene (5 bases). The CDR3 is 15 residues long. Trimming stripped 5 bases from V and 0 bases from J, with 14 bases between. Germline V gene sequence: CDR1 KGHSH, CDR2 LQKENI. The CDR3 is CASSTASGFSYEQYF. The CDR3 DNA is TGTGCCAGCTCAACTGCTTCGGGATTCTCCTACGAGCAGTACTTC.

This clone has only one observation. This chain joins TRBV5-4 and TRBJ1-1, with 10 nucleotides matching TRBD1. The CDR3 loop spans 15 amino acids. After removal of 4 bases from V and 6 bases from J, the junction contained 9 bases not matched to a gene. CDR1 and CDR2 from the germline V gene are SGHNT and YYREEE (reference sequence). The CDR3 protein is CASSPGQGSYAEAFF. The CDR3 DNA is TGTGCCAGCAGCCCGGGACAGGGGAGTTACGCTGAAGCTTTCTTT.

The J gene is TRBJ1-3, the V gene TRBV6-4; TRBD1 is a possible D gene (5 bases). The germline V gene has CDR1 MRHNA and CDR2 SNTAGT. The CDR3 runs to 14 residues. V shed 10 bases and J shed 0 bases, with 13 bases lying between them. The chain's CDR3 is CATWDFSSGNTIYF. The CDR3 nucleotides read TGTGCCACCTGGGACTTCTCCTCTGGAAACACCATATATTTT.

This clone was seen a single time. The chain recombines TRBV30 with TRBJ2-7; D is undetermined. The CDR3 runs to 13 residues. The V gene's germline CDR1 is GTSNPN and CDR2 SVGIG (reference sequence). V shed 0 bases and J shed 7 bases, with 13 bases lying between them. The CDR3 coding sequence is TGTGCCTGGAGTGTACTCCAGAATTTGGAGCAGTACTTC. Translating gives CAWSVLQNLEQYF.

This clone was found a few times. The chain couples TRBV30 to TRBJ1-1; TRBD1 might be the D (5 bases). The V and J ends lost 4 bases and 0 bases respectively, with 9 bases between them. This CDR3 comprises 13 residues. Per the germline V gene, CDR1 is GTSNPN and CDR2 is SVGIG (reference sequence). This chain's CDR3 is CAWNYRLNTEAFF. CDR3 DNA: TGTGCCTGGAACTACAGGTTGAACACTGAAGCTTTCTTT. Drawing the rest from reference TRBV30 and TRBJ1-1, the complete variable domain is SQTIHQWPATLVQPVGSPLSLECTVEGTSNPNLYWYRQAAGRGLQLLFYSVGIGQISSEVPQNLSASRPQDRQFILSSKKLLLSDSGFYLCAWNYRLNTEAFFGQGTRLTVV.